This T cell receptor beta chain appears in the sequencing data of a study of T cell repertoires in cytomegalovirus infection. About this clonotype: Its antigen is unknown.

Germline-derived CDR1 and CDR2 are LNHNV and YYDKDF (reference sequence). The CDR3 contains 15 residues. The V end was cut by 5 bases, the J end by 10 bases, with 18 bases between. Using its own MiXCR run on the reads, TCRdb lists one record per CDR3 protein. Among fewer than 700,000 distinct CDR3 sequences, 20% to 25% were seen once, and the ten largest hold approximately 8.2%. Study-wide findings and caveats: Based on cumulative public TCR beta family frequency, carriers of CMV plus the relevant HLA were identified.

The receptor's source is a human donor in good health (CMV status not recorded). Some clones in this sample may be carry-over from other donors' samples. The sample was CD8+ T cells from PBMCs. The chain links TRBV15 to TRBJ1-6; a possible D gene is TRBD1 (6 bases). CDR3 protein: CATSLSGQSGSPLHF. CDR3 DNA: TGTGCCACCAGCCTATCGGGACAAAGCGGATCACCCCTCCACTTT.